This TCR beta chain derives from a study of response to subunit inactivated influenza vaccine. Study-level results: Authors suggested few new T cells are recruited by each seasonal influenza vaccination.

Trimming took 6 bases from V and 2 from J, leaving 15 bases between them. The CDR3 is 15 residues long. Of note for this clonotype: Its antigen is still unknown.

TCRdb processed the RT-PCR reads anew with MiXCR; each CDR3 protein has one entry. The sample has 500,000 or so distinct CDR3 sequences, approximately 15% seen once. This TCR was recovered from a man between 45 and 75 years old who received an inactivated influenza vaccine. The chain combines TRBV12-3 or TRBV12-4 with TRBJ2-3, with a tentative D call TRBD2 (7 bases). This sample comprised CD4+ T cells sorted from PBMCs, obtained roughly 24 months after vaccination. The CDR3 DNA is TGTGCCAGCAGGAAAGGGGGGGTCTCCACAGATACGCAGTATTTT. It is translated as CASRKGGVSTDTQYF.